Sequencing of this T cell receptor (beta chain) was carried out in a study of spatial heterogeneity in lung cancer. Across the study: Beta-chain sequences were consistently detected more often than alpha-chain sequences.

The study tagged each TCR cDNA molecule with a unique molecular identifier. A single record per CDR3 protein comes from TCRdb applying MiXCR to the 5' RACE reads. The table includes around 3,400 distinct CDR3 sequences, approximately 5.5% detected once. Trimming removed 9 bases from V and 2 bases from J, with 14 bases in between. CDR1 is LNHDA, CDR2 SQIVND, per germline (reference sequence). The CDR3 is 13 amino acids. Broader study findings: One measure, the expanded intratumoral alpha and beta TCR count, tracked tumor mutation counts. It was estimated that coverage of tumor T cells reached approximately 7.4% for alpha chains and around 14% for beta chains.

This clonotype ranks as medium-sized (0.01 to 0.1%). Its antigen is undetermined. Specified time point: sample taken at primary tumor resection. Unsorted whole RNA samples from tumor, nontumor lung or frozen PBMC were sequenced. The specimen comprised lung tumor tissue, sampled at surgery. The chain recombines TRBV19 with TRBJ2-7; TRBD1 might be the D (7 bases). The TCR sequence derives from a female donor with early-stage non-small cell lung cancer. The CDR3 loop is CASQGGTAYEQYF. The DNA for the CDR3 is TGTGCCAGCCAAGGGGGGACAGCCTACGAGCAGTACTTC.